The 11 T cell receptor beta chains below all came from one sample that was sequenced in a study of T-cell memory formation after mild COVID-19. One entry per CDR3 protein, called by TCRdb with MiXCR from the 5' RACE reads. There are a few hundred thousand distinct CDR3 sequences in the sample; 15% to 20% occur only once, and 20% to 25% lies in the top ten. Source material: PBMCs or a T cell subset sorted from them (not recorded which). All receptors come from a man aged 18 to 30 who had mild COVID-19 (a few samples of this study predate the infection). Cell type and time point are not known.

The rearrangement links TRBV5-4 to TRBJ2-7, with D perhaps TRBD1 (6 bases). The CDR3 contains 12 residues. Germline CDR1 reads SGHNT; CDR2 reads YYREEE (reference sequence). The V and J ends lost 5 bases and 3 bases respectively, with 9 bases between them. The CDR3 bases are TGTGCCAGCAGAGTGGACAGCTACGAGCAGTACTTC. Protein product: CASRVDSYEQYF.

This clonotype was detected only a few times. V is TRBV5-1 and J is TRBJ1-2; D is undetermined. CDR1 SGHRS and CDR2 YFSETQ come from the germline V gene. The V gene lost 4 bases and the J gene lost 5 bases, with 9 bases spanning the gap. This CDR3 is built from 12 residues. CDR3 loop: CASSPDRYGYTF. As DNA, the CDR3 is TGCGCCAGCAGCCCGGACCGATATGGCTACACCTTC.

V gene TRBV7-6 combines with J gene TRBJ2-5, with D perhaps matching TRBD2 (5 bases). The CDR3 contains 16 residues. Germline CDR1 and CDR2: SGHVS and FNYEAQ. V was shortened by 5 bases and J by 5 bases, with 21 bases between the two germline ends. The DNA for the CDR3 is TGTGCCAGCAGCGTAAGCTGGAAAGTCGGGAACGAGACCCAGTACTTC. Protein sequence: CASSVSWKVGNETQYF. Full variable domain (rest looked up from reference TRBV7-6 and TRBJ2-5): GAGVSQSPRYKVTKRGQDVALRCDPISGHVSLYWYRQALGQGPEFLTYFNYEAQQDKSGLPNDRFSAERPEGSISTLTIQRTEQRDSAMYRCASSVSWKVGNETQYFGPGTRLLVL.

The CDR3 sequence is CASSQGGGRFGTYEQYF. The CDR3 nucleotides read TGCGCCAGCAGCCAAGGGGGGGGCAGGTTCGGCACCTACGAGCAGTACTTC. The J gene is TRBJ2-7, the V gene TRBV4-3; possibly TRBD2 for D (7 bases). Germline loops: CDR1 LGHNA, CDR2 YSLEER. The CDR3 extends over 17 amino acids. V gave up 1 base and J gave up 2 bases, with 18 bases separating them.

The table lists this clonotype with a few counts. In nucleotides, the CDR3 is TGTGCCAGCAGCGTAACAGTAGCGGGCTACGAGCAGTACTTC. It codes for CASSVTVAGYEQYF. The V call is TRBV9, the J call TRBJ2-7; 7 bases fit TRBD2. Per germline, CDR1 SGDLS and CDR2 YYNGEE. Unmatched junction bases numbered 4, after V lost 1 base and J lost 3 bases. The CDR3 extends over 14 amino acids.

The chain carries TRBV2 and TRBJ2-7; D gene uncertain. This CDR3 has 14 residues. The V gene's germline CDR1 is SNHLY and CDR2 FYNNEI. Trimming took 4 bases from V and 2 from J, leaving 12 bases between them. The CDR3 nucleotides are TGTGCCAGCAGTGCGCCAAGCTTGGCCTACGAGCAGTACGTC. Protein: CASSAPSLAYEQYV.

The chain employs TRBV7-2 and TRBJ1-6; D is unresolved. Germline CDR1 and CDR2: SGHTA and FQGNSA. V was clipped by 5 bases and J by 6 bases, with 8 bases between them. This CDR3 is built from 13 residues. The CDR3 region has the DNA TGTGCCAGCAGCCTTACCTTTAATTCACCCCTCCACTTT. The encoded protein is CASSLTFNSPLHF. The whole variable domain, remainder taken from reference TRBV7-2 and TRBJ1-6, is GAGVSQSPSNKVTEKGKDVELRCDPISGHTALYWYRQSLGQGLEFLIYFQGNSAPDKSGLPSDRFSAERTGGSVSTLTIQRTQQEDSAVYLCASSLTFNSPLHFGNGTRLTVT.

This clonotype was counted many times. The chain links TRBV5-5 to TRBJ2-7, with 10 bases aligning to TRBD1. The CDR3 runs 14 residues. Germline V gives CDR1 SGHKS, CDR2 YYEKEE (reference sequence). V dropped 4 bases and J dropped 2; count of bases not matched to a gene: 3. CDR3 residues: CASSPDRGTYEQYF. The CDR3 DNA reads TGTGCCAGCAGCCCGGACAGGGGGACCTACGAGCAGTACTTC.

This sequence joins TRBV6-5 and TRBJ2-3, with D possibly being TRBD2 (6 bases). CDR3 length: 15 amino acids. Germline V gene sequence: CDR1 MNHEY, CDR2 SVGAGI. Trimming removed 2 bases from V and 3 bases from J, with 12 bases in between. For the CDR3, the DNA is TGTGCCAGCAGTTACGCGGGATTTGGGACAGATACGCAGTATTTT. This gives the protein CASSYAGFGTDTQYF.

This chain uses TRBV6-2 or TRBV6-3 with TRBJ2-7; 7 bases agree with TRBD1. V trimming: 5 bases; J trimming: 3 bases; junction bases outside the gene matches: 10. CDR3 length: 15 residues. The V gene's germline CDR1 is MNHEY and CDR2 SVGEGT. The CDR3 is CASSVTGTARYEQYV. For the CDR3, the DNA is TGTGCCAGCAGTGTAACCGGGACAGCTCGCTACGAGCAGTACGTC.

This clonotype was picked up a small number of times. The chain uses TRBV5-1 and TRBJ2-3; 9 bases are a match to TRBD2. CDR3 length: 16 residues. Germline V gene sequence: CDR1 SGHRS, CDR2 YFSETQ. Losses at the gene ends were 0 bases for V and 4 bases for J; bases not matched to a gene: 6. The CDR3 protein is CASSLALAGMADTQYF. Here the CDR3 DNA reads TGCGCCAGCAGCTTGGCTCTAGCGGGGATGGCAGATACGCAGTATTTT.